This passage covers 10 T cell receptor beta chains from one sample sequenced in a study of graft-versus-host responses after intestinal transplantation. TCRdb's table, derived via immunoSEQ multiplex PCR, lists solely in-frame clones and lacks some. The repertoire has some 87,000 clones, roughly 92% of them found once; the top ten carry 0.3% to 0.35%. These receptors' antigens are unknown. Material: unstimulated CD4+ T cells sorted from spleen or lymph node cells, obtained before intestinal transplant. Receptor source: a human donor who received an intestinal transplant.

The J gene is TRBJ2-3, the V gene TRBV10-3, with 9 bases lining up with TRBD1. Germline CDR1 reads ENHRY; CDR2 reads SYGVKD. CDR3 length: 14 amino acids. V lost 6 bases and J lost 3; bases outside the gene matches: 4. CDR3 bases: TGTGCCATCAGGGGGACAGGGCGGACAGATACGCAGTATTTT. It encodes CAIRGTGRTDTQYF.

The chain employs TRBV7-8 and TRBJ2-5; D uncertain. TRBJ2-7 explains the end of the DNA better; the J call may be wrong. Germline V gives CDR1 SGHVS, CDR2 FQNEAQ. This CDR3 contains 16 residues. Here the CDR3 DNA reads TGTGCCAGCAGCCCACAAAGGGCCTCGCGTACCTACGAGCAGTACTTC. Protein product: CASSPQRASRTYEQYF.

The rearrangement links TRBV6-5 to TRBJ2-2; D is unclear. The V gene lost 6 bases and the J gene lost 4 bases, with 9 bases spanning the gap. The CDR3 extends over 13 amino acids. Germline loops: CDR1 MNHEY, CDR2 SVGAGI. CDR3 DNA: TGTGCCAGCAGCCCTGGACCCACCGGGGAGCTGTTTTTT. It encodes CASSPGPTGELFF.

The chain uses TRBV27 and TRBJ2-1, with 12 nucleotides matching TRBD2. Germline-derived CDR1 and CDR2 are MNHEY and SMNVEV (reference sequence). The CDR3 spans 17 residues. With V trimmed by 4 bases and J by 10 bases, 14 bases remained unmatched. For the CDR3, the DNA is TGTGCCAGCAGTTCCCCCCCCCTAGCGGGAGGGGGTGAGGAGCAGTTCTTC. Its protein product is CASSSPPLAGGGEEQFF.

This chain links TRBV6-1 with TRBJ2-7; a weak D match, TRBD2 (6 bases). This CDR3 comprises 14 residues. CDR1 and CDR2 (germline): MNHNS, SASEGT. Trimming pared 10 bases from V and 0 bases from J, leaving 16 bases between. The CDR3 bases are TGTGCCACCAGAGGACTACCAAGCTCCTACGAGCAGTACTTC. This gives the protein CATRGLPSSYEQYF.

This chain joins TRBV13 and TRBJ2-1, with no clear D. The CDR3 has 14 amino acids. The germline CDR1 and CDR2 sequences are PRHDT and FYEKMQ (reference sequence). Trimming removed 4 bases at V and 7 bases at J, with 14 bases between. The CDR3 reads CASSSPTDGNEQFF. In nucleotides, the CDR3 is TGTGCCAGCAGCTCCCCAACGGACGGGAATGAGCAGTTCTTC.

V gene TRBV2 combines with J gene TRBJ1-1; 8 nucleotides align to TRBD1. Per the germline V gene, CDR1 is SNHLY and CDR2 is FYNNEI. The CDR3 runs to 16 residues. V was pared by 5 bases and J by 5 bases, with 13 bases of the junction left unmatched. The CDR3 nucleotides read TGTGCCAGCAGTCCATCTCTAGGGACAGGTAAAACTGAAGCTTTCTTT. Protein sequence: CASSPSLGTGKTEAFF.

This clone was found a few times. The same CDR3 is also encoded by other DNA sequences in this sample. The rearrangement links TRBV19 to TRBJ1-4; 9 bases map to TRBD1. The V gene's germline CDR1 is LNHDA and CDR2 SQIVND (reference sequence). This CDR3 region has 14 residues. With 6 bases clipped from V and 3 bases from J, the junction kept 2 bases outside the gene matches. In DNA form, the CDR3 reads TGTGCCAGTAGACAGGGGGCGCCTAATGAAAAACTGTTTTTT. Its translation is CASRQGAPNEKLFF.

Only one count was recorded for this clone. The CDR3 bases are TGTGCCAGCAGTGAAGTGTATGGGCCCACGGGCTATGGCTACACCTTC. It specifies CASSEVYGPTGYGYTF. This chain links TRBV6-1 with TRBJ1-2; no reliable D call. Germline-derived CDR1 and CDR2 are MNHNS and SASEGT. The length of the CDR3 is 16 residues. V was cut by 1 base and J by 4 bases, with 16 bases left in between.

V usage is TRBV27 and J usage is TRBJ1-2; D not resolved. Trimming left V 5 bases short and J 6 bases short, with 19 bases between. Germline V lookup: CDR1 MNHEY, CDR2 SMNVEV (reference sequence). The length of the CDR3 is 15 residues. CDR3 nucleotides: TGTGCCAGCAGTCCTCGGGTCCTCCGGAGGAATGGCTACACCTTC. Translated, it gives CASSPRVLRRNGYTF.